The 31 T cell receptor beta chains given below trace back to one sample, sequenced in a study of cytomegalovirus exposure and HLA in healthy donors. A multiplex PCR was run with 60 Vbeta primers and 13 Jbeta primers. Data came from immunoSEQ multiplex PCR; TCRdb stores just in-frame clones and leaves some out. The sample shows around 120,000 clones, about 10% of them seen only once. Input material: PBMCs. All receptors derive from a man aged 25-45 years in good health and CMV-seronegative.

This clone has just a few counts. The chain has TRBV2 and TRBJ2-3; TRBD1 is a possible D gene (6 bases). This CDR3 spans 16 amino acids. Trimming removed 2 bases at V and 6 bases at J, with 18 bases between. Germline CDR1 SNHLY, CDR2 FYNNEI. The CDR3 loop is CASSEQEDSIRDTQYF. Here the CDR3 DNA reads TGTGCCAGCAGTGAACAGGAGGACAGCATACGGGATACGCAGTATTTT.

This rearrangement joins TRBV5-5 to TRBJ1-4; D call uncertain. The CDR3 is made up of 14 amino acids. Germline V CDR1 and CDR2: SGHKS, YYEKEE (reference sequence). The V and J ends lost 4 bases and 8 bases respectively, with 15 bases between them. The CDR3 protein is CASSLLGSREKLFF. The CDR3 DNA follows: TGTGCCAGCAGCCTTCTAGGCAGTCGAGAAAAACTGTTTTTT.

The table lists this clone with a few counts. This chain joins TRBV10-3 and TRBJ1-4; 7 bases are a match to TRBD1. CDR1 and CDR2 from the germline V gene are ENHRY and SYGVKD. The CDR3 is 14 amino acids. Germline trimming cut 6 bases from V and 7 bases from J; bases unmatched to any gene: 8. The DNA of the CDR3 is TGTGCCATCAGACGGGGGCGACAGGGTGAAAAACTGTTTTTT. The encoded protein is CAIRRGRQGEKLFF.

The chain has TRBV28 and TRBJ2-1; D is unresolved. The CDR3 covers 13 residues. Germline lookup yields CDR1 MDHEN and CDR2 SYDVKM. Trimming removed 11 bases at V and 0 bases at J, with 11 bases between. The CDR3 DNA follows: TGTGCCTCGACTTCAAGCTCCTACAATGAGCAGTTCTTC. The encoded protein is CASTSSSYNEQFF.

The CDR3 region has the DNA TGTGCCATCAGTGATATAACAGGGGGGGCGAACACCGGGGAGCTGTTTTTT. Its translation is CAISDITGGANTGELFF. V usage is TRBV10-3 and J usage is TRBJ2-2; D might be TRBD1 (8 bases). The CDR3 runs 17 residues. V dropped 3 bases and J dropped 0 bases, with 14 bases sitting between them. CDR1 is ENHRY and CDR2 is SYGVKD in the germline V gene.

This clone was detected only a few times. The chain links TRBV28 to TRBJ2-3; 8 bases fit TRBD2. The CDR3 has 14 amino acids. Germline loops: CDR1 MDHEN, CDR2 SYDVKM. Germline trimming cut 6 bases from V and 2 bases from J; bases unmatched to any gene: 4. In DNA form, the CDR3 reads TGTGCCAGCAGCGGGGGGGGCCTCACAGATACGCAGTATTTT. This codes for CASSGGGLTDTQYF.

There are a few counts of this clone. This chain links TRBV5-1 with TRBJ2-1, with 10 bases lining up with TRBD2. This CDR3 comprises 15 residues. V gave up 5 bases and J gave up 7 bases; unmatched junction bases: 9. Germline CDR1 SGHRS, CDR2 YFSETQ. For the CDR3, the DNA is TGCGCCAGCAGAAAAGGAGCGGGAGGGTTTAATGAGCAGTTCTTC. Translation: CASRKGAGGFNEQFF.

This clone showed up just a few times. V and J are TRBV19 and TRBJ2-5; 7 bases fit TRBD1. This CDR3 has 13 residues. The germline V gene encodes CDR1 LNHDA and CDR2 SQIVND (reference sequence). Losses at the gene ends were 10 bases for V and 4 bases for J; bases not matched to a gene: 9. This CDR3 reads CATRRQGTETQYF. The CDR3 bases are TGTGCCACCCGGCGACAGGGCACAGAGACCCAGTACTTC.

This clone was seen more than once but under ten times. V and J are TRBV27 and TRBJ1-1; D may be TRBD1 (5 bases). The V and J ends lost 5 bases and 4 bases respectively, with 11 bases between them. The V gene's germline CDR1 is MNHEY and CDR2 SMNVEV (reference sequence). CDR3 length: 13 residues. The CDR3 loop reads CASSATGGTEAFF. Here the CDR3 DNA reads TGTGCCAGCAGTGCAACCGGGGGCACTGAAGCTTTCTTT.

The rearrangement uses TRBV6-1 and TRBJ1-1; a possible D gene is TRBD1 (6 bases). Trimming removed 6 bases from V and 5 bases from J, with 16 bases in between. Germline lookup yields CDR1 MNHNS and CDR2 SASEGT. The CDR3 runs 14 residues. The CDR3 sequence: CASSNEGVRTEAFF. The CDR3 DNA reads TGTGCCAGCAGCAACGAGGGGGTTCGTACTGAAGCTTTCTTT.

V is TRBV4-1 and J is TRBJ2-7; D possibly corresponds to TRBD1 (6 bases). There are 13 residues in the CDR3. With 3 bases removed from V and 3 bases from J, the gap between germline ends came to 9 bases. Looked up from germline, CDR1 is MGHRA and CDR2 is YSYEKL. The CDR3 loop reads CASSHWDNYEQYF. The CDR3 DNA is TGCGCCAGCAGCCACTGGGACAACTACGAGCAGTACTTC.

V and J are TRBV6-5 and TRBJ1-2; possible D gene TRBD1, 5 bases. Germline CDR1 MNHEY, CDR2 SVGAGI. CDR3 size: 15 residues. Trimming removed 2 bases at V and 7 bases at J, with 17 bases between. The CDR3 region is CASSYLSQGAGGYTF. CDR3 DNA: TGTGCCAGCAGTTACCTATCCCAAGGGGCAGGTGGCTACACCTTC.

V usage is TRBV4-3 and J usage is TRBJ2-3; D is unclear. This CDR3 is built from 14 residues. V was clipped by 2 bases and J by 1 base, with 7 bases between them. The germline CDR1 and CDR2 sequences are LGHNA and YSLEER. The CDR3 spells CASSQSIGTDTQYF. CDR3 nucleotides: TGCGCCAGCAGCCAATCCATAGGCACAGATACGCAGTATTTT.

The chain joins TRBV6-5 to TRBJ1-5, with D possibly being TRBD1 (5 bases). V gave up 2 bases and J gave up 7 bases, with 15 bases separating them. This CDR3 has 15 amino acids. Germline assignment: CDR1 MNHEY and CDR2 SVGAGI. The CDR3 DNA sequence: TGTGCCAGCAGTTACAGGATAGTTCGGGGGCAGCCCCAGCATTTT. Amino acid sequence: CASSYRIVRGQPQHF.

The gene calls are TRBV4-2 and TRBJ2-7; TRBD2 matches 10 bases. Looked up from germline, CDR1 is LGHNA and CDR2 is YNFKEQ. With 2 bases clipped from V and 4 bases from J, the junction kept 5 bases outside the gene matches. The CDR3 contains 15 residues. CDR3 region: CASSQPGTSAYEQYF. The CDR3 DNA reads as TGTGCCAGCAGCCAACCCGGGACTAGCGCTTACGAGCAGTACTTC.

Only a few counts were recorded for this clone. The gene calls are TRBV5-4 and TRBJ2-1; TRBD1 is a possible D gene (6 bases). Germline assignment: CDR1 SGHNT and CDR2 YYREEE (reference sequence). The CDR3 has 16 residues. V was pared by 4 bases and J by 2 bases, with 16 bases between. Written as DNA, the CDR3 is TGTGCCAGCAGCCTGCTGGACAGCTTCACCTACAATGAGCAGTTCTTC. Residues: CASSLLDSFTYNEQFF.

The chain combines TRBV29-1 with TRBJ2-2; 8 bases line up with TRBD1. Germline V lookup: CDR1 SQVTM, CDR2 ANQGSEA. The CDR3 length is 15 residues. V trimming: 2 bases; J trimming: 6 bases; junction bases outside the gene matches: 8. CDR3 sequence (DNA): TGCAGCGTTGAAAGGTCAGGGGGCAGCGCCGGGGAGCTGTTTTTT. It specifies CSVERSGGSAGELFF.

V and J are TRBV4-1 and TRBJ2-7, with a tentative D call TRBD2 (5 bases). Germline V CDR1 and CDR2: MGHRA, YSYEKL. The CDR3 is 15 amino acids. The V end was cut by 3 bases, the J end by 2 bases, with 14 bases between. The CDR3 bases are TGCGCCAGCAGCCAGATAACCGGGGTGCCCTACGAGCAGTACTTC. Translated, it gives CASSQITGVPYEQYF.

In its sample, this clone was seen a few times. The chain employs TRBV27 and TRBJ2-3, with a possible D match to TRBD2 (7 bases). With 7 bases removed from V and 4 bases from J, the gap between germline ends came to 18 bases. The CDR3 sequence is 15 residues long. The germline gives CDR1 MNHEY, CDR2 SMNVEV (reference sequence). The CDR3: CASTTSGEGADTQYF. The CDR3 DNA is TGTGCCAGCACTACATCGGGGGAGGGGGCAGATACGCAGTATTTT.

This clone has a handful of counts. The V and J genes are TRBV18 and TRBJ1-1; 7 bases fit TRBD1. This CDR3 contains 17 residues. Germline values: CDR1 KGHSH, CDR2 LQKENI. V was clipped by 0 bases and J by 0 bases; unmatched bases: 7. CDR3 coding DNA: TGTGCCAGCTCACCACCATTTGTGGACAGGTTGAACACTGAAGCTTTCTTT. Amino acid sequence: CASSPPFVDRLNTEAFF.

The J gene is TRBJ2-5, the V gene TRBV28; TRBD1 matches 8 bases. The CDR3 totals 16 residues. Trimming removed 4 bases from V and 5 bases from J; junction bases left unmatched: 12. CDR1 is MDHEN and CDR2 is SYDVKM in the germline V gene. CDR3 sequence: CASSSTLTGVFETQYF. In nucleotides, the CDR3 is TGTGCCAGCAGTTCGACCTTGACAGGGGTTTTCGAGACCCAGTACTTC.

This clone was counted a single time. This sequence joins TRBV6-5 and TRBJ1-4; D perhaps matches TRBD1 (6 bases). V gave up 5 bases and J gave up 1 base, with 8 bases separating them. The CDR3 has 14 residues. Germline CDR1 reads MNHEY; CDR2 reads SVGAGI. In DNA, the CDR3 is TGTGCCAGCAGTAAGGGGGAAACTAATGAAAAACTGTTTTTT. Residues: CASSKGETNEKLFF.

The chain couples TRBV12-5 to TRBJ1-2, with 9 nucleotides matching TRBD1. This CDR3 has 13 residues. V shed 3 bases and J 6 bases; nucleotides not matched to a gene: 2. Per germline, CDR1 LGHNT and CDR2 FRNRAP. The chain's CDR3 is CASGFTGGNGYTF. The CDR3 bases are TGTGCTAGTGGTTTCACAGGGGGCAATGGCTACACCTTC.

CDR3 bases: TGTGCCAGCAGTCAAGCCCCCGGAGCGGGGGGAAACTACGAGCAGTACTTC. Its protein product is CASSQAPGAGGNYEQYF. The chain recombines TRBV27 with TRBJ2-7, with TRBD2 matching 9 bases. Germline CDR1 reads MNHEY; CDR2 reads SMNVEV (reference sequence). The junction had 14 bases not matched to a gene; V was cut back by 5 bases and J by 3 bases. CDR3 length: 17 amino acids.

This clone was detected a few times. The chain carries TRBV12-5 and TRBJ1-1, with 8 bases aligning to TRBD1. V lost 6 bases and J lost 4; bases outside the gene matches: 16. The CDR3 runs 17 residues. Germline values: CDR1 LGHNT, CDR2 FRNRAP. Written as DNA, the CDR3 is TGTGCTAGTGGCCACCGCCTAGGACAGGGTATTCGCACTGAAGCTTTCTTT. As protein: CASGHRLGQGIRTEAFF.

The rearrangement joins TRBV4-1 to TRBJ1-5; 9 nucleotides agree with TRBD1. Germline assignment: CDR1 MGHRA and CDR2 YSYEKL. The length of the CDR3 is 16 residues. V dropped 4 bases and J dropped 5; count of bases not matched to a gene: 9. This CDR3 is CASSRESGQGYQPQHF. For the CDR3, the DNA is TGCGCCAGCAGCCGCGAGTCGGGACAGGGTTATCAGCCCCAGCATTTT.

The V and J genes are TRBV6-1 and TRBJ1-1, with TRBD1 matching 7 bases. Looked up from germline, CDR1 is MNHNS and CDR2 is SASEGT. Trimming removed 3 bases from V and 10 bases from J; junction bases left unmatched: 11. The CDR3 runs to 14 residues. This CDR3 reads CASSDIDRDRGAFF. DNA for the CDR3: TGTGCCAGCAGTGACATTGACAGGGATCGAGGAGCTTTCTTT.

The gene calls are TRBV7-9 and TRBJ2-2, with D perhaps matching TRBD1 (7 bases). The CDR3 covers 16 residues. CDR1 and CDR2 (germline): SEHNR, FQNEAQ (reference sequence). V was trimmed by 3 bases and J by 1 base, leaving 12 bases between them. CDR3 sequence reads: CASSFWQGGNTGELFF. The CDR3 DNA is TGTGCCAGCAGCTTCTGGCAGGGGGGGAACACCGGGGAGCTGTTTTTT.

This clone was seen only a few times. V gene TRBV4-2 combines with J gene TRBJ2-5, with 10 bases matching TRBD2. This CDR3 has 20 residues. CDR1 is LGHNA, CDR2 YNFKEQ, per germline. V trimming: 0 bases; J trimming: 9 bases; junction bases outside the gene matches: 22. CDR3: CASSQEAPVSGTSARRSQYF. CDR3 DNA: TGTGCCAGCAGCCAAGAGGCACCCGTTTCCGGGACTAGCGCTAGAAGGTCCCAGTACTTC.

The chain is built from TRBV6-6 and TRBJ2-1, with TRBD2 identical over 13 bases. This CDR3 is 15 amino acids long. V was pared by 6 bases and J by 9 bases, with 8 bases of the junction left unmatched. Germline V CDR1 and CDR2: MNHNY, SVGAGI (reference sequence). CDR3 in DNA: TGTGCCAGCAGACCTACTAGCGGGAGGGCCACTGAGCAGTTCTTC. This codes for CASRPTSGRATEQFF.

V gene TRBV10-3 combines with J gene TRBJ2-1; D may be TRBD2 (5 bases). CDR1 and CDR2 (germline): ENHRY, SYGVKD. V lost 4 bases and J lost 7, with 14 bases in between. The CDR3 is made up of 14 amino acids. CDR3 sequence reads: CAISVTGIMNEQFF. CDR3 sequence (DNA): TGTGCCATCAGTGTGACGGGAATAATGAATGAGCAGTTCTTC.